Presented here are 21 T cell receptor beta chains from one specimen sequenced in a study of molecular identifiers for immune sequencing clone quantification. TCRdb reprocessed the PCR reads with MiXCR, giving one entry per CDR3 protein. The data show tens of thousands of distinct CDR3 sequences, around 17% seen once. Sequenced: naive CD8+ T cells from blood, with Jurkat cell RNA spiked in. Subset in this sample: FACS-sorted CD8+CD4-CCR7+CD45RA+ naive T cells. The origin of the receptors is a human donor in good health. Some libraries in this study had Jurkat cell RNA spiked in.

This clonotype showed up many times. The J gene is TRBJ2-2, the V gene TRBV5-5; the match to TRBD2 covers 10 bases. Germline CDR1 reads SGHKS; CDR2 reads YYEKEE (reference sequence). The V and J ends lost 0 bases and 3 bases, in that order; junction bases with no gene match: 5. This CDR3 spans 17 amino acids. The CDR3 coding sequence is TGTGCCAGCAGCTTGGAGGCTAGCGGGAGTTACACCGGGGAGCTGTTTTTT. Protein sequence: CASSLEASGSYTGELFF.

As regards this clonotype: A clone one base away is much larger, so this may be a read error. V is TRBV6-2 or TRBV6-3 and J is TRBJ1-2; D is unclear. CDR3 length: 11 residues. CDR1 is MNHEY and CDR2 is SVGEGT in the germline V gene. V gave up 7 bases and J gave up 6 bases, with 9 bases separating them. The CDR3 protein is CASNTYHGYTF. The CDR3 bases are TGTGCCAGCAACACCTACCATGGCTACACCTTC.

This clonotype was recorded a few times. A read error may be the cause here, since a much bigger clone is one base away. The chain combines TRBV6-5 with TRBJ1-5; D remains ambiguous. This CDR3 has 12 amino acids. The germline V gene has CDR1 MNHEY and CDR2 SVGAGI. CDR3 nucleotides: TGTGCCAACAGTGGTAGACAAGGGCCCCAGCATTTT. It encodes CANSGRQGPQHF.

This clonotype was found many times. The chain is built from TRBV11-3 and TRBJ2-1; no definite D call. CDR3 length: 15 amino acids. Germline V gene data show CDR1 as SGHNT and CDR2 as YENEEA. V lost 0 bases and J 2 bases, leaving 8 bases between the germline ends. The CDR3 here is CASSLDPLTYNEQFF. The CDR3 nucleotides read TGTGCCAGCAGCTTAGATCCATTAACCTACAATGAGCAGTTCTTC.

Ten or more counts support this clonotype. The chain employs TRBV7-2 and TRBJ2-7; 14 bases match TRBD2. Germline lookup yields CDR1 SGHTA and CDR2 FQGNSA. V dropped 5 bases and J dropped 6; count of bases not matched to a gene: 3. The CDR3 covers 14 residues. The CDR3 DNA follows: TGTGCCAGCAGCCCAGGGACTAGCGGGAGCGAGCAGTACTTC. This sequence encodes CASSPGTSGSEQYF.

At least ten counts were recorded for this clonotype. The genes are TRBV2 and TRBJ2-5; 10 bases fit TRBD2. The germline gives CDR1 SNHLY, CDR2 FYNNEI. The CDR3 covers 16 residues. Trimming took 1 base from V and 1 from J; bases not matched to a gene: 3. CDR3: CASSEELAGPQETQYF. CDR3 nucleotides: TGTGCCAGCAGTGAAGAACTAGCGGGGCCCCAAGAGACCCAGTACTTC.

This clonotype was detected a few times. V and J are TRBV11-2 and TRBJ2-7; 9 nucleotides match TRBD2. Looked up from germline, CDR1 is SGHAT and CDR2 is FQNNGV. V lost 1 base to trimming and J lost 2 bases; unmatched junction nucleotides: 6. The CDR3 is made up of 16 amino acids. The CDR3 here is CASSLVRTSVAYEQYF. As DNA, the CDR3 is TGTGCCAGCAGCTTAGTGCGGACTAGCGTAGCCTACGAGCAGTACTTC.

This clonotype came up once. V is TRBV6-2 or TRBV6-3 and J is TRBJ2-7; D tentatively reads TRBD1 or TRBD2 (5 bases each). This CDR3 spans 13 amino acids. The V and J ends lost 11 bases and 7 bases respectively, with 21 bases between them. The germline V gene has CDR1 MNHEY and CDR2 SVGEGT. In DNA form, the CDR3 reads TGTGCCGTCCTGCAGGGAGCGATAATGGAGCAGTACTTC. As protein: CAVLQGAIMEQYF.

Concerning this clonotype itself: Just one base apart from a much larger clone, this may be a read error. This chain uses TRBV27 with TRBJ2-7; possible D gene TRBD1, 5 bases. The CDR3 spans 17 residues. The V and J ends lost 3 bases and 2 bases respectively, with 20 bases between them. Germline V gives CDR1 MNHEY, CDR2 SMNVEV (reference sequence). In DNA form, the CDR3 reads TGTGCCAGCAGTTTTACCGCGCAGGGTCTATTCCCCTACGAGCAGTACTTC. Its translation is CASSFTAQGLFPYEQYF.

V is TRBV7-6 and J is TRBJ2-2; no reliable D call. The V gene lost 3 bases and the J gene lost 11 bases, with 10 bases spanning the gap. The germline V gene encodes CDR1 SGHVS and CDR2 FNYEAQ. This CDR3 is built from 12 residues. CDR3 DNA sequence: TGTGCCAGCAGCTTGGCGACGGACGAGCTGTTTTTT. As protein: CASSLATDELFF.

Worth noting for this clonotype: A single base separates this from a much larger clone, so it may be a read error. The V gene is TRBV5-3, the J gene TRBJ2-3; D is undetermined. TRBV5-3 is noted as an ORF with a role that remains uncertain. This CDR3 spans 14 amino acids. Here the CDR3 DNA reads TGTGCCAGCAGCTTGAGTCCAAGCACAGATACGCAGTATTTT. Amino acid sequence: CASSLSPSTDTQYF.

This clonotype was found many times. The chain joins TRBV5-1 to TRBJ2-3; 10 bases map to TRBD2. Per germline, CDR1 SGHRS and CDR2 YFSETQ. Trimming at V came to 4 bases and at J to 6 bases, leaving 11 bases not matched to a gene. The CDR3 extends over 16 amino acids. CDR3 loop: CASSTGSAGGLDTQYF. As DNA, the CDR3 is TGCGCCAGCAGCACCGGGTCAGCGGGGGGGTTGGATACGCAGTATTTT. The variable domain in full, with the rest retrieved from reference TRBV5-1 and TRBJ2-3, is KAGVTQTPRYLIKTRGQQVTLSCSPISGHRSVSWYQQTPGQGLQFLFEYFSETQRNKGNFPGRFSGRQFSNSRSEMNVSTLELGDSALYLCASSTGSAGGLDTQYFGPGTRLTVL.

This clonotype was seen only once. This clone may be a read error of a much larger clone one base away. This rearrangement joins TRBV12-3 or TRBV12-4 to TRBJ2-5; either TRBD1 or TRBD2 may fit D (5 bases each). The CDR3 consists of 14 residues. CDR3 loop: CASSSRGLQETQHF. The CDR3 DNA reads TGTGCCAGCAGTTCCCGGGGCCTTCAAGAGACCCAGCACTTC.

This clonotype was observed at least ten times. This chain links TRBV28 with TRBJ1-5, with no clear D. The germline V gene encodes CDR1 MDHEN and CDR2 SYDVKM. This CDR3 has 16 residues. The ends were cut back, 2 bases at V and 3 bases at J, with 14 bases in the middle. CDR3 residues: CASSLRREDLNQPQHF. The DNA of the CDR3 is TGTGCCAGCAGTTTAAGACGGGAGGACCTCAATCAGCCCCAGCATTTT.

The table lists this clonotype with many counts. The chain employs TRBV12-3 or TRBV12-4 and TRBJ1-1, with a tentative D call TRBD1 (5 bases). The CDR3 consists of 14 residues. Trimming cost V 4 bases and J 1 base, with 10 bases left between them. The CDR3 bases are TGTGCCAGCAGTTCCCAGGGTAGGAACACTGAAGCTTTCTTT. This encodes CASSSQGRNTEAFF.

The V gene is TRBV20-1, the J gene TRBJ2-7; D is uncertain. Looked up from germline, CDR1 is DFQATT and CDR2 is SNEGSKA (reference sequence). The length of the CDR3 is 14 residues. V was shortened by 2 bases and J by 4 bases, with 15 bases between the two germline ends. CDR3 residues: CSARKYLDAYEQYF. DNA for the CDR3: TGCAGTGCTAGAAAATACTTGGACGCTTACGAGCAGTACTTC.

DNA of the CDR3: TGTGCCAGCAGCCCTTCTCTAGGAGGGGGTAACACTGAAGCTTTCTTT. Translated, it gives CASSPSLGGGNTEAFF. The chain couples TRBV7-9 to TRBJ1-1; tentatively, D is TRBD1 (6 bases). Germline V lookup: CDR1 SEHNR, CDR2 FQNEAQ (reference sequence). V shed 5 bases and J shed 2 bases, with 18 bases lying between them. This CDR3 has 16 residues.

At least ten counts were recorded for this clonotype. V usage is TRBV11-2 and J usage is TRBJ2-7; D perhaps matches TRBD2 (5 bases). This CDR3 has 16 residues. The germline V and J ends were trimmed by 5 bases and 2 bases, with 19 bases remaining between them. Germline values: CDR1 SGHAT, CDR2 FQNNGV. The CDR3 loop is CASSREGQDPTYEQYF. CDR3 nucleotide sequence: TGTGCCAGCAGCCGTGAGGGCCAGGACCCGACCTACGAGCAGTACTTC.

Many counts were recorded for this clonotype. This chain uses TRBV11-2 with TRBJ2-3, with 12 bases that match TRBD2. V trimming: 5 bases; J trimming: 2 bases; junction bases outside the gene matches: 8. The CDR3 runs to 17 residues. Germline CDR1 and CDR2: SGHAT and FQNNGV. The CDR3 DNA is TGTGCCAGCAGCCCCGGACTAGCGGGGACCAACACAGATACGCAGTATTTT. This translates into CASSPGLAGTNTDTQYF. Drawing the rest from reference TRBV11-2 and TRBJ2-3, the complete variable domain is EAGVAQSPRYKIIEKRQSVAFWCNPISGHATLYWYQQILGQGPKLLIQFQNNGVVDDSQLPKDRFSAERLKGVDSTLKIQPAKLEDSAVYLCASSPGLAGTNTDTQYFGPGTRLTVL.

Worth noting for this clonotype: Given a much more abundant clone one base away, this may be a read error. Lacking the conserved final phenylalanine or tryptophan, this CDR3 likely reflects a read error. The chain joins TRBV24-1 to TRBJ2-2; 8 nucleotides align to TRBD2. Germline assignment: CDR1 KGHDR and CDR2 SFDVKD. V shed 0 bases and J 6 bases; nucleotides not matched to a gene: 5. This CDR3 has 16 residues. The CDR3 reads CATSDLQGLVAGELFS. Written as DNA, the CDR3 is TGTGCCACCAGTGATTTGCAGGGACTAGTGGCCGGGGAGCTGTTTTCT.

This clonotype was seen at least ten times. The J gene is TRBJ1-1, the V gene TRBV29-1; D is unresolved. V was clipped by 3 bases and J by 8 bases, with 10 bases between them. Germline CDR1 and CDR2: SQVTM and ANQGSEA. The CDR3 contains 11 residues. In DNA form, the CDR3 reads TGCAGCGTTGATCGGACGGACGAAGCTTTCTTT. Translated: CSVDRTDEAFF.